One sample yielded the 24 T cell receptor beta chains listed below, sequenced in a study of cytomegalovirus exposure and HLA in healthy donors. The PCR ran on 60 Vbeta and 13 Jbeta primers. Generated by immunoSEQ multiplex PCR, the TCRdb table keeps only in-frame clones and is missing some. The data contain under 150,000 clones, 77% of them singletons. Input material: PBMCs. The receptors derive from a woman between 45 and 60 years old in good health and CMV-seronegative.

The V call is TRBV5-6, the J call TRBJ1-1; unclear D gene. V lost 2 bases to trimming and J lost 0 bases, with 8 bases between them. The CDR3 loop spans 14 amino acids. Germline-derived CDR1 and CDR2 are SGHDT and YYEEEE. The CDR3 region has the DNA TGTGCCAGCAGCTTTTTAGTTATGAACACTGAAGCTTTCTTT. It specifies CASSFLVMNTEAFF.

This sequence joins TRBV12-5 and TRBJ2-2; D is possibly TRBD1 (6 bases). The CDR3 runs 15 residues. The germline gives CDR1 LGHNT, CDR2 FRNRAP. The V end was cut by 1 base, the J end by 7 bases, with 13 bases between. The CDR3 sequence is CASGLAPTGRGELFF. The CDR3, as DNA: TGTGCTAGTGGTTTGGCCCCTACAGGGCGCGGGGAGCTGTTTTTT.

The rearrangement links TRBV5-6 to TRBJ1-2; 12 bases are a match to TRBD1. CDR3 size: 18 residues. With V trimmed by 2 bases and J by 5 bases, 13 bases remained unmatched. The germline V gene encodes CDR1 SGHDT and CDR2 YYEEEE. This CDR3 is CASSFSGTGGYLGYGYTF. In DNA form, the CDR3 reads TGTGCCAGCAGCTTCTCCGGGACAGGGGGCTACCTGGGTTATGGCTACACCTTC.

The chain uses TRBV27 and TRBJ2-1; 8 bases map to TRBD2. This CDR3 region has 13 residues. Germline CDR1 and CDR2: MNHEY and SMNVEV (reference sequence). Trimming cost V 8 bases and J 3 bases; bases outside gene matches: 3. CDR3: CASGLAGYNEQFF. The DNA for the CDR3 is TGTGCCAGCGGGCTAGCGGGCTACAATGAGCAGTTCTTC.

This clone was seen once. The chain is built from TRBV5-4 and TRBJ1-2, with 8 positions matching TRBD1. Per germline, CDR1 SGHNT and CDR2 YYREEE (reference sequence). The CDR3 covers 14 residues. The ends lost 4 bases at V and 8 bases at J; junction bases unmatched: 10. In DNA, the CDR3 is TGTGCCAGCAGCCTACCACAGGGGGTGAACGGCTACACCTTC. Protein product: CASSLPQGVNGYTF.

This chain connects TRBV2 to TRBJ2-3; tentatively, D is TRBD2 (7 bases). CDR3 length equals 14 residues. Germline V lookup: CDR1 SNHLY, CDR2 FYNNEI. Trimming stripped 7 bases from V and 8 bases from J, with 19 bases between. The CDR3: CASNPLGGVATQYF. Written as DNA, the CDR3 is TGTGCCAGCAACCCTCTAGGGGGGGTAGCTACGCAGTATTTT.

This chain's CDR3 is CASSQEVRGYEQYF. Written as DNA, the CDR3 is TGCGCCAGCAGCCAAGAGGTCCGAGGCTACGAGCAGTACTTC. The chain uses TRBV4-1 and TRBJ2-7; D is ambiguous. This CDR3 is 14 amino acids long. Germline CDR1 reads MGHRA; CDR2 reads YSYEKL. V lost 0 bases, J lost 3 bases, and 9 bases lay in between.

This clone was picked up one time. The chain is built from TRBV11-3 and TRBJ2-1; D ambiguous. CDR1 is SGHNT, CDR2 YENEEA, per germline. V was clipped by 0 bases and J by 2 bases, with 2 bases between them. The CDR3 consists of 13 residues. The chain's CDR3 is CASSLDTYNEQFF. The DNA for the CDR3 is TGTGCCAGCAGCTTAGATACCTACAATGAGCAGTTCTTC. The full variable domain, its missing parts supplied by reference TRBV11-3 and TRBJ2-1, is EAGVVQSPRYKIIEKKQPVAFWCNPISGHNTLYWYLQNLGQGPELLIRYENEEAVDDSQLPKDRFSAERLKGVDSTLKIQPAELGDSAVYLCASSLDTYNEQFFGPGTRLTVL.

The J gene is TRBJ2-1, the V gene TRBV7-6, with D maybe TRBD1 (6 bases). The CDR3 totals 16 residues. V lost 6 bases to trimming and J lost 0 bases, with 15 bases between them. CDR1 and CDR2 (germline): SGHVS, FNYEAQ. CDR3 in DNA: TGTGCCAGCAGTTTAAGGGGGTCAAGCTCCTACAATGAGCAGTTCTTC. This sequence encodes CASSLRGSSSYNEQFF. The variable domain in full, completed from reference TRBV7-6 and TRBJ2-1, reads GAGVSQSPRYKVTKRGQDVALRCDPISGHVSLYWYRQALGQGPEFLTYFNYEAQQDKSGLPNDRFSAERPEGSISTLTIQRTEQRDSAMYRCASSLRGSSSYNEQFFGPGTRLTVL.

The rearrangement links TRBV7-2 to TRBJ2-2; TRBD2 agrees at 11 bases. The germline gives CDR1 SGHTA, CDR2 FQGNSA. The CDR3 is made up of 15 amino acids. The J segment lost 8 bases and the V segment lost 5 bases, leaving 7 bases of the junction unmatched. For the CDR3, the DNA is TGTGCCAGCAGCCGGCGCCTAGCGGGGGGAGGGGAGCTGTTTTTT. This codes for CASSRRLAGGGELFF. Based on the CDR3 plus reference TRBV7-2 and TRBJ2-2, the full variable domain is GAGVSQSPSNKVTEKGKDVELRCDPISGHTALYWYRQSLGQGLEFLIYFQGNSAPDKSGLPSDRFSAERTGGSVSTLTIQRTQQEDSAVYLCASSRRLAGGGELFFGEGSRLTVL.

The chain links TRBV7-8 to TRBJ2-7, with D possibly matching TRBD1 (6 bases). Deletions cut 2 bases from V and 4 bases from J, with 12 bases between. The CDR3 is 14 residues long. Germline V gives CDR1 SGHVS, CDR2 FQNEAQ. The chain's CDR3 is CASSLQTGVYEQYF. The CDR3 nucleotides read TGTGCCAGCAGCTTACAGACAGGAGTTTACGAGCAGTACTTC. The full variable domain, rest sourced from reference TRBV7-8 and TRBJ2-7, is GAGVSQSPRYKVAKRGQDVALRCDPISGHVSLFWYQQALGQGPEFLTYFQNEAQLDKSGLPSDRFFAERPEGSVSTLKIQRTQQEDSAVYLCASSLQTGVYEQYFGPGTRLTVT.

The chain recombines TRBV7-2 with TRBJ2-5; 8 bases line up with TRBD2. Germline CDR1 is SGHTA and CDR2 is FQGNSA. CDR3 length equals 13 residues. The ends lost 5 bases at V and 6 bases at J; junction bases unmatched: 5. This CDR3 reads CASSMGLGKTQYF. The CDR3 DNA follows: TGTGCCAGCAGCATGGGACTAGGGAAGACCCAGTACTTC.

This chain uses TRBV19 with TRBJ1-2, with 7 bases aligning to TRBD1. With V trimmed by 4 bases and J by 3 bases, 8 bases remained unmatched. The CDR3 has 15 amino acids. Germline assignment: CDR1 LNHDA and CDR2 SQIVND (reference sequence). In DNA form, the CDR3 reads TGTGCCAGTAGTACCGACAGGGAGTGGCACTATGGCTACACCTTC. It encodes CASSTDREWHYGYTF.

The chain employs TRBV11-2 and TRBJ1-3; 7 bases fit TRBD1. V was pared by 2 bases and J by 9 bases, with 13 bases of the junction left unmatched. This CDR3 is 16 amino acids long. The germline CDR1 and CDR2 sequences are SGHAT and FQNNGV. CDR3 loop: CASSLTPQGQKSTIYF. The DNA for the CDR3 is TGTGCCAGCAGCTTAACTCCACAGGGGCAGAAAAGCACCATATATTTT. Supplemented by reference TRBV11-2 and TRBJ1-3, the full variable domain reads EAGVAQSPRYKIIEKRQSVAFWCNPISGHATLYWYQQILGQGPKLLIQFQNNGVVDDSQLPKDRFSAERLKGVDSTLKIQPAKLEDSAVYLCASSLTPQGQKSTIYFGEGSWLTVV.

This chain uses TRBV15 with TRBJ2-7; the D is unclear. Trimming pared 0 bases from V and 0 bases from J, leaving 15 bases between. Germline CDR1 and CDR2: LNHNV and YYDKDF (reference sequence). CDR3 size: 17 residues. The CDR3 spells CATSRDRGRQRSYEQYF. CDR3 DNA sequence: TGTGCCACCAGCAGAGATAGAGGTAGGCAGCGCTCCTACGAGCAGTACTTC.

The chain uses TRBV28 and TRBJ1-3; D not certain. Trimming took 11 bases from V and 0 from J, leaving 8 bases between them. CDR3 length: 12 amino acids. The germline CDR1 and CDR2 sequences are MDHEN and SYDVKM. The CDR3 DNA follows: TGTGCCTCGCGGCGCTCTGGAAACACCATATATTTT. This codes for CASRRSGNTIYF.

This chain links TRBV10-1 with TRBJ1-4; D may be TRBD1 (5 bases). Trimming pared 2 bases from V and 3 bases from J, leaving 7 bases between. Germline CDR1 is WNHNN and CDR2 is SYGVQD (reference sequence). CDR3 length equals 14 residues. The CDR3 loop reads CASSEDRSNEKLFF. The CDR3 DNA sequence: TGCGCCAGCAGTGAGGACAGATCTAATGAAAAACTGTTTTTT.

CDR3: CASSPRTGGTYEQYF. The DNA for the CDR3 is TGTGCCAGCAGCCCGAGGACAGGCGGCACCTACGAGCAGTACTTC. The chain carries TRBV5-4 and TRBJ2-7; 7 nucleotides align to TRBD1. Per the germline V gene, CDR1 is SGHNT and CDR2 is YYREEE (reference sequence). J lost 2 bases, V lost 4 bases, and 9 bases had no gene match. This CDR3 is 15 amino acids long.

The chain is built from TRBV27 and TRBJ2-5; 7 bases match TRBD1. The end of the DNA is better explained by TRBJ2-7, so the J call may be wrong. CDR1 MNHEY and CDR2 SMNVEV come from the germline V gene (reference sequence). The CDR3 is 13 amino acids. Here the CDR3 DNA reads TGTGCCAGCAGTCGAGGGACAGCCTACGAGCAGTACTTC. This encodes CASSRGTAYEQYF.

This clone was recorded only once. The chain uses TRBV4-1 and TRBJ1-2; TRBD1 matches at 12 bases. This CDR3 spans 17 amino acids. Germline V gene data show CDR1 as MGHRA and CDR2 as YSYEKL. The V and J ends lost 4 bases and 1 base, in that order; junction bases with no gene match: 7. CDR3 protein: CASSPRDRGHDNYGYTF. The DNA of the CDR3 is TGCGCCAGCAGCCCCCGGGACAGGGGGCACGATAACTATGGCTACACCTTC.

The J gene is TRBJ2-1, the V gene TRBV13; 7 bases agree with TRBD2. The CDR3 length is 14 residues. The V gene end was trimmed by 5 bases and the J gene end by 5 bases; junction bases not matched to a gene: 6. Germline CDR1 PRHDT, CDR2 FYEKMQ (reference sequence). The CDR3 here is CASSRLAFHNEQFF. The CDR3, as DNA: TGTGCCAGCAGCCGACTAGCTTTCCACAATGAGCAGTTCTTC. The full variable domain, rest sourced from reference TRBV13 and TRBJ2-1, is AAGVIQSPRHLIKEKRETATLKCYPIPRHDTVYWYQQGPGQDPQFLISFYEKMQSDKGSIPDRFSAQQFSDYHSELNMSSLELGDSALYFCASSRLAFHNEQFFGPGTRLTVL.

The chain combines TRBV5-1 with TRBJ1-2; the D gene is possibly TRBD1 (6 bases). The ends were cut back, 3 bases at V and 1 base at J, with 10 bases in the middle. The CDR3 sequence is 14 residues long. Germline V gene sequence: CDR1 SGHRS, CDR2 YFSETQ. The CDR3 is CASSSGTFNYGYTF. DNA for the CDR3: TGCGCCAGCAGCTCCGGGACATTTAACTATGGCTACACCTTC.

V is TRBV7-9 and J is TRBJ2-2; tentatively, D is TRBD2 (5 bases). The germline V gene has CDR1 SEHNR and CDR2 FQNEAQ (reference sequence). The CDR3 is made up of 15 amino acids. The V gene lost 5 bases and the J gene lost 6 bases, with 16 bases spanning the gap. The CDR3 loop is CASSLGLAQAGELFF. The CDR3 DNA reads as TGTGCCAGCAGCCTCGGGTTAGCGCAGGCCGGGGAGCTGTTTTTT.

CDR3 nucleotides: TGTGCCAGCAGCTTAGGGACAGGGGGCTCCCCTGGGGCCAACGTCCTGACTTTC. Translated: CASSLGTGGSPGANVLTF. The chain couples TRBV11-2 to TRBJ2-6; TRBD1 matches 11 bases. The germline V gene has CDR1 SGHAT and CDR2 FQNNGV. V lost 1 base to trimming and J lost 2 bases; unmatched junction nucleotides: 4. The length of the CDR3 is 18 residues.